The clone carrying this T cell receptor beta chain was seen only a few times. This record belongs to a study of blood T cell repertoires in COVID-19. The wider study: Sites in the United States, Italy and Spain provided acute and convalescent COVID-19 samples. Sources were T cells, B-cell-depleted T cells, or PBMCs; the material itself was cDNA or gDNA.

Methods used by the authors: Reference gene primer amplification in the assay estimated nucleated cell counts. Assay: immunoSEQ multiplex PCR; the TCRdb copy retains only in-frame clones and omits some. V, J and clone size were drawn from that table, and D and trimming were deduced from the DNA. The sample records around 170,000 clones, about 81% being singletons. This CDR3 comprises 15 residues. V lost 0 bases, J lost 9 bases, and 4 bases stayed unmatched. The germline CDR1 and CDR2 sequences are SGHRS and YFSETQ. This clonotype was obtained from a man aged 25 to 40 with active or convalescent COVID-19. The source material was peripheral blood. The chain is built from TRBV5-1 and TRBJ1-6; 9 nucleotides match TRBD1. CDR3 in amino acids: CASSLGGTGPSPLHF. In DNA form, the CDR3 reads TGCGCCAGCAGCTTGGGCGGGACAGGGCCTTCACCCCTCCACTTT. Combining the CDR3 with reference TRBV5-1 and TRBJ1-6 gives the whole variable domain KAGVTQTPRYLIKTRGQQVTLSCSPISGHRSVSWYQQTPGQGLQFLFEYFSETQRNKGNFPGRFSGRQFSNSRSEMNVSTLELGDSALYLCASSLGGTGPSPLHFGNGTRLTVT.